Each of the 18 T cell receptor beta chains below was sequenced from the same sample in a study of regulatory T cells in long-lasting Graves disease. Time point reported: newly diagnosed GD, antithyroid drugs for less than 3 months. PBMCs provided the RNA from which the TCR library was made. Investigators prepared the TCR beta libraries by applying iRepertoire HTBI primers and Arm-PCR of CDR3 regions. TCRdb itself ran the multiplex PCR reads through MiXCR, one entry per CDR3 protein. The sample holds fewer than 350,000 distinct CDR3 sequences, 15% to 20% seen once. Sequenced here: peripheral blood mononuclear cells (PBMCs), sampled at new diagnosis, from a patient treated with antithyroid drugs. Receptors originate from a female donor with Graves disease.

In this sample, this clonotype turned up many times. The rearrangement links TRBV9 to TRBJ1-2, with D hard to call. Germline values: CDR1 SGDLS, CDR2 YYNGEE. The CDR3 runs to 16 residues. V lost 0 bases and J 6 bases, leaving 18 bases between the germline ends. CDR3 in amino acids: CASSVDGRYLWNGYTF. For the CDR3, the DNA is TGTGCCAGCAGCGTAGATGGAAGATACCTGTGGAATGGCTACACCTTC.

In its sample, this clonotype was seen many times. The CDR3 sequence: CATSRGGGQAYEQYF. As DNA, the CDR3 is TGTGCCACCAGCAGGGGAGGAGGACAGGCATACGAGCAGTACTTC. The chain has TRBV15 and TRBJ2-7; possibly TRBD1 for D (7 bases). This CDR3 comprises 15 residues. Trimming left V 3 bases short and J 4 bases short, with 16 bases between. The germline V gene encodes CDR1 LNHNV and CDR2 YYDKDF (reference sequence).

In this sample, this clonotype turned up many times. The genes are TRBV12-3 or TRBV12-4 and TRBJ2-2; D unclear. The CDR3 runs to 13 residues. Deletions cut 7 bases from V and 7 bases from J, with 13 bases between. The CDR3 nucleotides are TGTGCCAGCACCCGAACTTTAGGCGGGGAGCTGTTTTTT. Translation: CASTRTLGGELFF.

The table lists this clonotype with many counts. The chain combines TRBV9 with TRBJ1-3; 8 nucleotides line up with TRBD1. V dropped 3 bases and J dropped 4; count of bases not matched to a gene: 9. The germline gives CDR1 SGDLS, CDR2 YYNGEE. CDR3 size: 16 residues. The CDR3 nucleotides are TGTGCCAGCAGCGCCCGGGACAGGCTGTGGGGAAACACCATATATTTT. Protein sequence: CASSARDRLWGNTIYF.

Ten or more counts support this clonotype. The rearrangement links TRBV10-3 to TRBJ1-3, with no clear D. Germline CDR1 and CDR2: ENHRY and SYGVKD. The CDR3 length is 16 residues. Trimming removed 0 bases at V and 0 bases at J, with 9 bases between. The CDR3 DNA reads as TGTGCCATCAGTGAGTCCTTGCCGGGCTCTGGAAACACCATATATTTT. It yields the protein CAISESLPGSGNTIYF.

This clonotype was recorded many times. This chain links TRBV9 with TRBJ1-2, with 8 bases matching TRBD1. The ends lost 0 bases at V and 2 bases at J; junction bases unmatched: 3. Per the germline V gene, CDR1 is SGDLS and CDR2 is YYNGEE. The CDR3 contains 15 residues. In DNA, the CDR3 is TGTGCCAGCAGCGTAGGACAGGGGTTAAACTATGGCTACACCTTC. Translating gives CASSVGQGLNYGYTF. Looking up the rest from reference TRBV9 and TRBJ1-2 gives the full variable domain: DSGVTQTPKHLITATGQRVTLRCSPRSGDLSVYWYQQSLDQGLQFLIQYYNGEERAKGNILERFSAQQFPDLHSELNLSSLELGDSALYFCASSVGQGLNYGYTFGSGTRLTVV.

CDR3 sequence reads: CASSAHVSSATDTQYF. As DNA, the CDR3 is TGTGCCAGCAGTGCCCATGTGTCTAGCGCCACAGATACGCAGTATTTT. The chain has TRBV12-3 or TRBV12-4 and TRBJ2-3; D is possibly TRBD2 (6 bases). V lost 5 bases and J lost 2, with 17 bases in between. The CDR3 extends over 16 amino acids.

The chain has TRBV6-1 and TRBJ2-1; 10 nucleotides line up with TRBD1. The CDR3 contains 15 residues. Germline V CDR1 and CDR2: MNHNS, SASEGT. V dropped 5 bases and J dropped 5; count of bases not matched to a gene: 6. The CDR3 region is CASSPLGTGDNEQFF. CDR3 DNA sequence: TGTGCCAGCAGTCCCCTGGGGACAGGGGACAATGAGCAGTTCTTC.

As to this clonotype: A read error is likely, as this CDR3 ends without the conserved phenylalanine or tryptophan. The chain joins TRBV20-1 to TRBJ2-1; 7 bases agree with TRBD2. The CDR3 totals 16 residues. V trimming: 0 bases; J trimming: 8 bases; junction bases outside the gene matches: 13. Germline CDR1 DFQATT, CDR2 SNEGSKA (reference sequence). The CDR3 spells CSARDLRTGGIYEQFS. The CDR3 DNA follows: TGCAGTGCTAGAGATCTGAGAACGGGAGGAATCTATGAGCAGTTCTCC.

In this sample, this clonotype turned up a few times. Compared with germline, one end of the junction differs, possibly owing to a read error. V is TRBV9 and J is TRBJ2-1; D gene ambiguous. The CDR3 runs to 12 residues. Germline assignment: CDR1 SGDLS and CDR2 YYNGEE. The CDR3 region is CASSVIYGEQFF. CDR3 DNA sequence: TGCGCCAGCAGCGTAATCTATGGTGAGCAGTTCTTC.

This clonotype occurred many times. The V gene is TRBV28, the J gene TRBJ1-5; TRBD1 agrees at 8 bases. The CDR3 is 17 residues long. CDR1 MDHEN and CDR2 SYDVKM come from the germline V gene. The V segment lost 5 bases and the J segment 2 bases; nucleotides outside the gene matches: 11. CDR3 coding DNA: TGTGCCAGCAGTCTCTACAGGACAGGGAGGGGCAATCAGCCCCAGCATTTT. Residues: CASSLYRTGRGNQPQHF.

As for this clonotype: A much larger clone lies one base from this, so it may be a read error. The chain is built from TRBV7-2 and TRBJ2-7; 7 nucleotides match TRBD1. The germline CDR1 and CDR2 sequences are SGHTA and FQGNSA. The CDR3 has 12 residues. With 5 bases clipped from V and 7 bases from J, the junction kept 5 bases outside the gene matches. CDR3 nucleotides: TGTGCCAGCAGCCCGACAGGGCATGAGCAGTACTTC. It encodes CASSPTGHEQYF.

This clonotype was recorded many times. The chain employs TRBV7-9 and TRBJ2-5; D is possibly TRBD1 (6 bases). Between the trimmed V and J ends, which lost 0 bases and 5 bases, there was a span of 10 bases. CDR1 SEHNR and CDR2 FQNEAQ come from the germline V gene (reference sequence). This CDR3 contains 14 residues. CDR3 nucleotides: TGTGCCAGCAGCTTAGCCTCAGGGGCGGAGACCCAGTACTTC. Amino acids: CASSLASGAETQYF.

The V call is TRBV7-2, the J call TRBJ2-7; D possibly corresponds to TRBD2 (6 bases). Germline V gene sequence: CDR1 SGHTA, CDR2 FQGNSA. Between the trimmed V and J ends, which lost 5 bases and 6 bases, there was a span of 29 bases. The CDR3 covers 18 residues. This chain's CDR3 is CASSRRTGTFGGFSEQYF. The CDR3 region has the DNA TGTGCCAGCAGCCGTCGTACTGGGACCTTCGGGGGTTTTTCCGAGCAGTACTTC.

The J gene is TRBJ2-1, the V gene TRBV20-1, with 9 nucleotides matching TRBD2. There are 13 residues in the CDR3. Germline V CDR1 and CDR2: DFQATT, SNEGSKA (reference sequence). J lost 7 bases, V lost 8 bases, and 9 bases had no gene match. In DNA form, the CDR3 reads TGCAGTTCCCCCCTAGCGGGACTTAATGAGCAGTTCTTC. This translates into CSSPLAGLNEQFF.

This clonotype was seen at least ten times. The chain uses TRBV3-1 and TRBJ2-3; 7 bases align to TRBD2. Germline CDR1 is LGHDT and CDR2 is YNNKEL (reference sequence). V shed 0 bases, J shed 0 bases, and the junction held 9 bases outside the gene matches. CDR3 length: 18 residues. CDR3 nucleotide sequence: TGTGCCAGCAGCCAAGATCAGCGGGATGTTACTAGCACAGATACGCAGTATTTT. This codes for CASSQDQRDVTSTDTQYF.

The chain links TRBV28 to TRBJ2-1; 16 bases fit TRBD2. The CDR3 runs to 17 residues. Germline V CDR1 and CDR2: MDHEN, SYDVKM. Germline trimming cut 4 bases from V and 9 bases from J; bases unmatched to any gene: 9. The CDR3 sequence is CASSSGLAGGPTGEQFF. The CDR3 coding sequence is TGTGCCAGCAGTTCGGGACTAGCGGGAGGGCCCACAGGTGAGCAGTTCTTC.

The V and J genes are TRBV5-4 and TRBJ2-2; D remains ambiguous. Germline CDR1 SGHNT, CDR2 YYREEE (reference sequence). CDR3 length equals 15 residues. The V end was cut by 0 bases, the J end by 0 bases, with 6 bases between. CDR3 coding DNA: TGTGCCAGCAGCTTGGACAGAACGAACACCGGGGAGCTGTTTTTT. Its translation: CASSLDRTNTGELFF.